Presented here are 8 T cell receptor beta chains from one specimen sequenced in a study of blood T cell repertoires in COVID-19. Measured with immunoSEQ multiplex PCR; TCRdb has only the in-frame clones, and not every one. This table holds around 100,000 clones, around 80% found once. The sample consisted of peripheral blood. The receptors originated from a man aged 70-80 years with active or convalescent COVID-19.

The V and J genes are TRBV7-2 and TRBJ1-2; no firm D call. V lost 1 base and J 0 bases, leaving 12 bases between the germline ends. Germline V lookup: CDR1 SGHTA, CDR2 FQGNSA. The CDR3 spans 16 residues. The CDR3 DNA reads TGTGCCAGCAGCTTAGTCGGCACGGCGGCTAACTATGGCTACACCTTC. It yields the protein CASSLVGTAANYGYTF.

By frequency in the sample, this clone is medium-sized (0.01 to 0.1%). The rearrangement uses TRBV5-1 and TRBJ2-5; 7 bases agree with TRBD2. Germline CDR1 is SGHRS and CDR2 is YFSETQ. J was trimmed by 2 bases and V by 6 bases; bases with no gene match: 10. This CDR3 has 15 amino acids. The CDR3 here is CASTVMGLTQETQYF. The CDR3 DNA follows: TGCGCCAGCACTGTGATGGGACTAACACAAGAGACCCAGTACTTC.

The V and J genes are TRBV3-1 (or the pseudogene TRBV3-2) and TRBJ1-2; D unclear. The V gene's germline CDR1 is LGHDT and CDR2 YNNKEL (reference sequence). V lost 5 bases, J lost 4 bases, and 5 bases lay in between. The CDR3 has 11 amino acids. The CDR3 DNA is TGTGCCAGCAGCTCCCTCTATGGCTACACCTTC. Encoded protein: CASSSLYGYTF.

This clone was observed a handful of times. This chain joins TRBV3-1 (or the pseudogene TRBV3-2) and TRBJ2-7, with D perhaps matching TRBD2 (6 bases). V lost 3 bases to trimming and J lost 1 base, with 13 bases between them. This CDR3 comprises 15 residues. CDR1 and CDR2 from the germline V gene are LGHDT and YNNKEL (reference sequence). The CDR3 DNA sequence: TGTGCCAGCAGCCAGGGACTCAAAGTTTCCTACGAGCAGTACTTC. This translates into CASSQGLKVSYEQYF.

The rearrangement links TRBV6-1 to TRBJ2-1; 12 nucleotides agree with TRBD2. The CDR3 totals 16 residues. CDR1 and CDR2 (germline): MNHNS, SASEGT. The J segment lost 6 bases and the V segment lost 4 bases, leaving 7 bases of the junction unmatched. CDR3 DNA sequence: TGTGCCAGCAGTGCATCTAGCGGGGGGGCAGTCAATGAGCAGTTCTTC. It specifies CASSASSGGAVNEQFF.

The V gene is TRBV3-1 (or the pseudogene TRBV3-2), the J gene TRBJ1-1; D is unclear. Germline loops: CDR1 LGHDT, CDR2 YNNKEL (reference sequence). Trimming shortened V by 2 bases and J by 1 base, and 8 bases separated the two germline ends. CDR3 length equals 14 residues. This CDR3 reads CASSQFTANTEAFF. For the CDR3, the DNA is TGTGCCAGCAGCCAATTTACTGCGAACACTGAAGCTTTCTTT.

The rearrangement uses TRBV23-1 and TRBJ2-6; tentatively, D is TRBD2 (6 bases). TRBV23-1 is sorted into the ORF group, with uncertain function. Trimming removed 4 bases from V and 4 bases from J, with 11 bases in between. The CDR3 has 15 amino acids. The CDR3, as DNA: TGCGCCAGCAGTCCGGGGGTAGACGGGGCCAACGTCCTGACTTTC. Protein: CASSPGVDGANVLTF.

V gene TRBV19 combines with J gene TRBJ1-2; possible D gene TRBD1, 6 bases. Germline V gives CDR1 LNHDA, CDR2 SQIVND (reference sequence). The CDR3 loop spans 13 amino acids. V was trimmed by 7 bases and J by 3 bases, leaving 12 bases between them. The CDR3 bases are TGTGCCAGTAACAGGGTGTCCGACTATGGCTACACCTTC. It codes for CASNRVSDYGYTF. The full variable domain, in which reference TRBV19 and TRBJ1-2 provide the parts outside the CDR3, is DGGITQSPKYLFRKEGQNVTLSCEQNLNHDAMYWYRQDPGQGLRLIYYSQIVNDFQKGDIAEGYSVSREKKESFPLTVTSAQKNPTAFYLCASNRVSDYGYTFGSGTRLTVV.